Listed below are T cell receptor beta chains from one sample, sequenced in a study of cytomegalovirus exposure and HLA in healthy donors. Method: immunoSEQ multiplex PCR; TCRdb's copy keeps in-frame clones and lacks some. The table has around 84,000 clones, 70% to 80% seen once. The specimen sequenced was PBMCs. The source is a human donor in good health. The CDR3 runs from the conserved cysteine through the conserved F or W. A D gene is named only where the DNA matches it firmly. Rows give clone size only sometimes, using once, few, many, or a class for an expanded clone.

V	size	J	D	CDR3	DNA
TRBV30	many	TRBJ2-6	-	CAWSDSGISGANVLTF	TGTGCCTGGAGTGACTCCGGGATATCTGGGGCCAACGTCCTGACTTTC
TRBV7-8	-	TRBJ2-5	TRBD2	CASSASAGGLETQYF	TGTGCCAGCAGCGCGAGCGCGGGGGGGCTAGAGACCCAGTACTTC
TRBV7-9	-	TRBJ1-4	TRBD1	CASRLQGSAEKLFF	TGTGCCAGCAGACTACAGGGGTCGGCTGAAAAACTGTTTTTT
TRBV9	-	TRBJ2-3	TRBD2	CASSVVTAAGTDTQYF	TGTGCCAGCAGCGTAGTTACAGCAGCGGGGACAGATACGCAGTATTTT
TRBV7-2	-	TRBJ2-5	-	CASSPYERETQYF	TGTGCCAGCAGCCCGTACGAGCGGGAGACCCAGTACTTC
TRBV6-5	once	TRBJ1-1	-	CASSITGHRRTEAFF	TGTGCCAGCAGTATAACGGGACATCGAAGGACTGAAGCTTTCTTT
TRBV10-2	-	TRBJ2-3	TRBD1	CASRGGGTGEDTQYF	TGCGCCAGCAGGGGAGGTGGGACAGGGGAAGATACGCAGTATTTT
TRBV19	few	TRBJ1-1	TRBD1	CASTRTGVNTEAFF	TGTGCCAGTACCAGGACAGGGGTGAACACTGAAGCTTTCTTT
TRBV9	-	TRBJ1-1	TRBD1	CASSVRQGGRAFF	TGTGCCAGCAGCGTTCGACAGGGCGGCCGAGCTTTCTTT
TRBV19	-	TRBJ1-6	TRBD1	CASKLGQGESPLHF	TGTGCCAGTAAGCTGGGACAGGGAGAATCACCCCTCCACTTT
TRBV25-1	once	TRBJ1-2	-	CASSESGLGYTF	TGTGCCAGCAGTGAATCTGGGCTTGGCTACACCTTC
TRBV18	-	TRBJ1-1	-	CASSPVILGENTEAFF	TGTGCCAGCTCACCAGTAATCTTAGGAGAAAACACTGAAGCTTTCTTT
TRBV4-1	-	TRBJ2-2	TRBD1	CASSQEGDRGYTGELFF	TGCGCCAGCAGCCAAGAGGGGGACAGGGGATACACCGGGGAGCTGTTTTTT